The clone carrying this T cell receptor beta chain was seen only a few times. No antigen is known for it. Reverse transcription of extracted RNA yielded cDNA, which provided the sequencing template. The assay was immunoSEQ multiplex PCR, and TCRdb's table has in-frame clones only and misses some. The repertoire holds more than 200,000 clones, with roughly two thirds as singletons. The CDR3 is 15 residues long. The germline V gene has CDR1 SGHTA and CDR2 FQGNSA. The V gene lost 1 base and the J gene lost 2 bases, with 9 bases spanning the gap. These data originate in a study of CD8+ T cells in alopecia areata. Study-wide results and caveats: Lesional scalp, notably in alopecia totalis/universalis, had clonality above that of normal scalp.

From PBMCs, CD4+ and CD8+ T cells were sorted. This sample comprised CD4+ T cells sorted from blood, obtained at week 0. The chain is built from TRBV7-2 and TRBJ1-5; D unresolved. The TCR was taken from a human donor with alopecia areata. CDR3 sequence: CASSLGAMGNQPQHF. The CDR3 nucleotides are TGTGCCAGCAGCTTAGGGGCGATGGGCAATCAGCCCCAGCATTTT.